This passage covers 20 T cell receptor beta chains from one sample sequenced in a study of post-analysis software for immune sequencing data. Regarding the study as a whole: Roughly 5 TRBV segments, including TRBV5-6, TRBV5-1 and TRBV20-1, were more frequent in patients than controls.

Which antigens these TCRs recognize remains unknown. Researchers reported that TCR beta cDNA libraries carried unique molecular identifiers. A single record per CDR3 protein comes from TCRdb applying MiXCR to the PCR reads. The table includes some 370,000 distinct CDR3 sequences, around a third detected once. The specimen was blood. The receptors derive from a girl aged 5 to 17 with multiple sclerosis.

The V gene is TRBV24-1, the J gene TRBJ2-5, with D perhaps matching TRBD1 (5 bases). The V end was cut by 9 bases, the J end by 11 bases, with 21 bases between. Germline V gene data show CDR1 as KGHDR and CDR2 as SFDVKD. The CDR3 spans 13 residues. The CDR3 reads CATYSYRTNEQYF. The CDR3 DNA reads TGTGCCACCTATTCTTACAGGACGAATGAGCAGTACTTC.

This clonotype was seen once. The chain has TRBV7-9 and TRBJ2-3; D tentatively reads TRBD1 or TRBD2 (5 bases each). The CDR3 has 16 amino acids. Trimming left V 5 bases short and J 2 bases short, with 17 bases between. Germline-derived CDR1 and CDR2 are SEHNR and FQNEAQ (reference sequence). The CDR3 sequence: CASSGGSGRITDTQYF. CDR3 nucleotides: TGTGCCAGCAGCGGGGGATCGGGCCGGATCACAGATACGCAGTATTTT. Together with reference TRBV7-9 and TRBJ2-3, the CDR3 gives the full variable domain: DTGVSQNPRHKITKRGQNVTFRCDPISEHNRLYWYRQTLGQGPEFLTYFQNEAQLEKSRLLSDRFSAERPKGSFSTLEIQRTEQGDSAMYLCASSGGSGRITDTQYFGPGTRLTVL.

V gene TRBV11-2 combines with J gene TRBJ1-4; D is unresolved. CDR3 size: 17 residues. Deletions cut 0 bases from V and 5 bases from J, with 16 bases between. Germline V gene sequence: CDR1 SGHAT, CDR2 FQNNGV. The CDR3 bases are TGTGCCAGCAGCTTAGATCCCTCTTGGGCAGCAAATGAAAAACTGTTTTTT. Translating it yields CASSLDPSWAANEKLFF.

The chain recombines TRBV6-2 or TRBV6-3 with TRBJ2-3, with a weak D call TRBD2 (6 bases). V lost 6 bases, J lost 0 bases, and 16 bases lay in between. The germline V gene has CDR1 MNHEY and CDR2 SVGEGT. This CDR3 is built from 16 residues. In nucleotides, the CDR3 is TGTGCCAGCAGCCCGCTTGGGACTTCTAGCACAGATACGCAGTATTTT. Its translation is CASSPLGTSSTDTQYF.

Note on this clonotype: Its ends do not fully match the called genes, so a read error is possible. The chain recombines TRBV13 with TRBJ2-4; 9 bases map to TRBD1. The CDR3 loop spans 16 amino acids. CDR1 is PRHDT and CDR2 is FYEKMQ in the germline V gene (reference sequence). The CDR3 loop reads CASSLGTGRAKNIQYF. The DNA for the CDR3 is TGTGCCAGCAGCCTAGGGACAGGGCGGGCCAAAAACATTCAGTACTTC.

The V gene is TRBV4-1, the J gene TRBJ2-4, with D unclear. CDR1 is MGHRA, CDR2 YSYEKL, per germline. This CDR3 is 13 amino acids long. Trimming cost V 1 base and J 13 bases, with 14 bases left between them. CDR3 in DNA: TGCGCCAGCAGCCAAGTCGGTTTAGTTGAGCAGTACTTC. It specifies CASSQVGLVEQYF.

V and J are TRBV4-2 and TRBJ2-5; TRBD1 matches at 7 bases. The V segment lost 3 bases and the J segment 2 bases; nucleotides outside the gene matches: 6. Germline assignment: CDR1 LGHNA and CDR2 YNFKEQ. The CDR3 sequence is 15 residues long. This CDR3 is CASSQGQRTQETQYF. The CDR3 DNA reads as TGTGCCAGCAGCCAGGGACAGAGGACTCAAGAGACCCAGTACTTC.

This rearrangement joins TRBV4-1 to TRBJ1-2, with D possibly being TRBD1 (5 bases). The V and J ends lost 2 bases and 4 bases respectively, with 11 bases between them. Germline loops: CDR1 MGHRA, CDR2 YSYEKL. The CDR3 contains 14 residues. The CDR3 nucleotides are TGCGCCAGCAGCCAATCACCCGACAGCTATGGCTACACCTTC. Protein: CASSQSPDSYGYTF.

The rearrangement links TRBV10-3 to TRBJ1-2, with D uncertain. V lost 3 bases and J lost 0, with 11 bases in between. CDR1 is ENHRY, CDR2 SYGVKD, per germline. This CDR3 is 15 amino acids long. CDR3 nucleotides: TGTGCCATCAGTGAAGGTTACATATCTAACTATGGCTACACCTTC. Amino acid sequence: CAISEGYISNYGYTF.

V is TRBV6-5 and J is TRBJ1-4; D unresolved. In germline, CDR1 is MNHEY, CDR2 SVGAGI. Trimming removed 5 bases at V and 7 bases at J, with 14 bases between. This CDR3 is built from 14 residues. The CDR3 here is CASSPTQAGEKLFF. CDR3 DNA: TGTGCCAGCAGTCCGACGCAGGCCGGTGAAAAACTGTTTTTT.

The V call is TRBV7-2, the J call TRBJ1-2; D perhaps matches TRBD1 (5 bases). The CDR3 consists of 15 residues. Germline V gene data show CDR1 as SGHTA and CDR2 as FQGNSA. V lost 2 bases, J lost 0 bases, and 10 bases lay in between. The CDR3 is CASSLRGGANYGYTF. The CDR3 region has the DNA TGTGCCAGCAGCTTAAGGGGAGGGGCTAACTATGGCTACACCTTC.

The V gene is TRBV6-6, the J gene TRBJ2-1; a weak D match, TRBD1 (6 bases). V was cut by 3 bases and J by 2 bases, with 17 bases left in between. Germline assignment: CDR1 MNHNY and CDR2 SVGAGI (reference sequence). The CDR3 has 17 amino acids. The CDR3 nucleotides are TGTGCCAGCAGTTATACAGGGACCTTCGACCCCTACAATGAGCAGTTCTTC. Its protein product is CASSYTGTFDPYNEQFF.

The CDR3 loop is CASTVTGGVIGETQYF. CDR3 DNA: TGTGCCAGCACAGTCACCGGGGGTGTTATAGGAGAGACCCAGTACTTC. The V and J genes are TRBV6-5 and TRBJ2-5; D might be TRBD2 (6 bases). V lost 7 bases, J lost 4 bases, and 22 bases lay in between. CDR3 length equals 16 residues. The germline V gene has CDR1 MNHEY and CDR2 SVGAGI.

This clonotype turned up a few times. The chain recombines TRBV7-2 with TRBJ2-1, with D perhaps matching TRBD2 (7 bases). V lost 4 bases, J lost 12 bases, and 25 bases lay in between. Germline CDR1 reads SGHTA; CDR2 reads FQGNSA. This CDR3 is built from 16 residues. Here the CDR3 reads CASSSPRGGGRIGQFF. Written as DNA, the CDR3 is TGTGCCAGCAGCTCTCCCCGAGGGGGGGGCCGAATAGGGCAGTTCTTC.

This clonotype was seen a handful of times. The J gene is TRBJ1-5, the V gene TRBV24-1; a possible D gene is TRBD1 (5 bases). V lost 2 bases and J lost 6, with 16 bases in between. Germline V gives CDR1 KGHDR, CDR2 SFDVKD. This CDR3 region has 16 residues. In DNA form, the CDR3 reads TGTGCCACCAGTGATTCCGCCGTGGGGGATGGTCAGCCCCAGCATTTT. It is translated as CATSDSAVGDGQPQHF.

Only a few counts were recorded for this clonotype. The rearrangement uses TRBV27 and TRBJ2-7, with 8 positions matching TRBD1. The J call could be wrong; TRBJ2-5 is a better fit for the DNA end. The CDR3 loop spans 16 amino acids. Germline CDR1 is MNHEY and CDR2 is SMNVEV (reference sequence). The CDR3 reads CASSLTDPGGSQTQYF. As DNA, the CDR3 is TGTGCCAGCAGTCTAACCGATCCAGGGGGCAGCCAGACCCAGTACTTC.

This clonotype came up a few times. V gene TRBV5-4 combines with J gene TRBJ2-7; 10 bases agree with TRBD2. The length of the CDR3 is 17 residues. CDR1 is SGHNT, CDR2 YYREEE, per germline (reference sequence). With V trimmed by 3 bases and J by 3 bases, 12 bases remained unmatched. As DNA, the CDR3 is TGTGCCAGCAGCTCCTCCCCCTTAGCGGGGGGAATCTACGAGCAGTACTTC. Amino acids: CASSSSPLAGGIYEQYF.

This clonotype was picked up a small number of times. The chain uses TRBV29-1 and TRBJ2-7, with 8 nucleotides matching TRBD1. This CDR3 comprises 14 residues. With 0 bases clipped from V and 7 bases from J, the junction kept 8 bases outside the gene matches. Germline lookup yields CDR1 SQVTM and CDR2 ANQGSEA. CDR3 sequence (DNA): TGCAGCGTTGAAGACACAGGGGGATCTGGGGAGCAGTACTTC. Its protein is CSVEDTGGSGEQYF.

The chain employs TRBV9 and TRBJ2-1, with D perhaps being TRBD1 or TRBD2 (5 bases each). The V end lost 0 bases, the J end lost 0 bases, and 13 bases lay between the germline ends. The germline CDR1 and CDR2 sequences are SGDLS and YYNGEE. CDR3 length equals 17 residues. In nucleotides, the CDR3 is TGTGCCAGCAGCGTAGCTACGAGGGGCAGCTCCTACAATGAGCAGTTCTTC. Translated, it gives CASSVATRGSSYNEQFF.

This sequence joins TRBV20-1 and TRBJ1-5; D is perhaps TRBD1 (5 bases). CDR1 is DFQATT, CDR2 SNEGSKA, per germline (reference sequence). V was trimmed by 3 bases and J by 9 bases, leaving 18 bases between them. This CDR3 is 14 amino acids long. The CDR3 DNA follows: TGCAGTGCTAGTGTATCGGGACCCTCATCGCCCCAGCATTTT. The encoded protein is CSASVSGPSSPQHF.